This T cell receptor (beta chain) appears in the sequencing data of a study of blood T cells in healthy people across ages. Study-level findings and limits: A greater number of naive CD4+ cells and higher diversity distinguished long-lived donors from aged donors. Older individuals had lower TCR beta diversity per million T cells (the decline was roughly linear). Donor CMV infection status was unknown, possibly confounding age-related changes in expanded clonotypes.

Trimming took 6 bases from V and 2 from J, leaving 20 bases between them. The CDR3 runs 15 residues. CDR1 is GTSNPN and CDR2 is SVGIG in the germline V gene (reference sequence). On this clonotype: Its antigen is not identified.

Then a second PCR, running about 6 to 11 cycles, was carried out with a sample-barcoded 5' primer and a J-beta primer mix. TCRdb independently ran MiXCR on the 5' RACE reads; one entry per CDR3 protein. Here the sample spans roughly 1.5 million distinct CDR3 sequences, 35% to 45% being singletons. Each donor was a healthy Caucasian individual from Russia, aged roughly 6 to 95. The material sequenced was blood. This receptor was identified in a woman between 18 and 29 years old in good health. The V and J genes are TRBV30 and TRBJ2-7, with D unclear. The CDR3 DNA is TGTGCCTGCCAGATTTTGGGAACACCAGCCTACGAGCAGTACTTC. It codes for CACQILGTPAYEQYF.